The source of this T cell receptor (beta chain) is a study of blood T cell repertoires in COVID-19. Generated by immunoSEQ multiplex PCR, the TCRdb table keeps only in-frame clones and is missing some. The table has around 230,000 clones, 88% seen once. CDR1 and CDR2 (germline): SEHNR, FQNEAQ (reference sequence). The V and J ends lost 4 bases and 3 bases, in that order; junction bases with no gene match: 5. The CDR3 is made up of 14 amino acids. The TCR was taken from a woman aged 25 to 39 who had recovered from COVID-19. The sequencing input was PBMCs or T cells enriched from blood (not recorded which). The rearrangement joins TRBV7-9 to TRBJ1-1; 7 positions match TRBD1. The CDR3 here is CASSSQTGDTEAFF. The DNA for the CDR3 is TGTGCCAGCAGCTCCCAAACAGGGGACACTGAAGCTTTCTTT.